Presented here are 29 T cell receptor beta chains from one specimen sequenced in a study of blood T cell repertoires in COVID-19. Sequencing used immunoSEQ multiplex PCR; TCRdb keeps in-frame clones, though not all of them. Of 130,000 or so clones in the sample, roughly 86% were seen once. Material: peripheral blood. Every receptor here comes from a woman aged 60-75 years with acute or convalescent COVID-19.

This sequence joins TRBV4-2 and TRBJ2-3, with 8 positions matching TRBD2. CDR1 and CDR2 from the germline V gene are LGHNA and YNFKEQ. CDR3 length: 15 residues. The V segment lost 4 bases and the J segment 2 bases; nucleotides outside the gene matches: 5. The CDR3 loop is CASSPSGGVTDTQYF. CDR3 DNA sequence: TGTGCCAGCAGCCCCAGCGGGGGCGTCACAGATACGCAGTATTTT.

The chain combines TRBV19 with TRBJ1-5; perhaps TRBD1 as D (5 bases). This CDR3 contains 15 residues. Germline CDR1 and CDR2: LNHDA and SQIVND (reference sequence). Trimming took off 1 base at V and 5 bases at J, with 12 bases between the two ends. The CDR3 loop is CASSIAGGVDQPQHF. The CDR3 DNA sequence: TGTGCCAGTAGTATAGCTGGGGGGGTCGATCAGCCCCAGCATTTT.

This rearrangement joins TRBV6-5 to TRBJ1-6; TRBD1 might be the D (5 bases). This CDR3 spans 13 amino acids. The germline CDR1 and CDR2 sequences are MNHEY and SVGAGI. The chain's CDR3 is CATARTQESPLHF. In nucleotides, the CDR3 is TGTGCTACAGCAAGGACACAGGAATCACCCCTCCACTTT.

The rearrangement links TRBV7-2 to TRBJ2-7, with 9 bases aligning to TRBD2. The CDR3 sequence is 15 residues long. Germline CDR1 is SGHTA and CDR2 is FQGNSA. J lost 5 bases, V lost 3 bases, and 8 bases had no gene match. CDR3 sequence (DNA): TGTGCCAGCAGCTTGTTTAGCGGGGGAACCGACGAGCAGTACTTC. This encodes CASSLFSGGTDEQYF.

The chain carries TRBV28 and TRBJ2-7, with 9 bases that match TRBD1. V shed 8 bases, J shed 1 base, and the junction held 9 bases outside the gene matches. CDR1 is MDHEN, CDR2 SYDVKM, per germline. The CDR3 sequence is 15 residues long. The CDR3 nucleotides read TGTGCCAGCTATACAATGGACAGGGGTTCCTACGAGCAGTACTTC. Translated: CASYTMDRGSYEQYF. The full variable domain, in which reference TRBV28 and TRBJ2-7 provide the parts outside the CDR3, is DVKVTQSSRYLVKRTGEKVFLECVQDMDHENMFWYRQDPGLGLRLIYFSYDVKMKEKGDIPEGYSVSREKKERFSLILESASTNQTSMYLCASYTMDRGSYEQYFGPGTRLTVT.

In this sample, this clone turned up once. The CDR3 region is CASSFREGDTQYF. The CDR3 DNA reads as TGTGCCAGCAGCTTTCGGGAAGGAGATACGCAGTATTTT. J is TRBJ2-3 and V is TRBV7-8, with D maybe TRBD2 (5 bases). Germline-derived CDR1 and CDR2 are SGHVS and FQNEAQ. The CDR3 spans 13 residues. Trimming cost V 3 bases and J 5 bases, with 9 bases left between them.

The CDR3 here is CASSFRTGTSNYGYTF. The CDR3 DNA sequence: TGTGCCAGCAGTTTCAGGACCGGGACAAGCAACTATGGCTACACCTTC. The chain joins TRBV6-5 to TRBJ1-2, with D perhaps TRBD1 (6 bases). The CDR3 consists of 16 residues. The V gene's germline CDR1 is MNHEY and CDR2 SVGAGI. V lost 4 bases to trimming and J lost 2 bases, with 17 bases between them.

J is TRBJ1-3 and V is TRBV7-6; 7 bases map to TRBD1. Germline-derived CDR1 and CDR2 are SGHVS and FNYEAQ. The CDR3 totals 17 residues. Germline trimming cut 3 bases from V and 1 base from J; bases unmatched to any gene: 9. The CDR3 DNA reads as TGTGCCAGCAGCTTTGCGGACGGGACAGATTCTGGAAACACCATATATTTT. The encoded protein is CASSFADGTDSGNTIYF.

The genes are TRBV29-1 and TRBJ2-1; D ambiguous. Per germline, CDR1 SQVTM and CDR2 ANQGSEA. This CDR3 region has 14 residues. The V and J ends lost 4 bases and 8 bases respectively, with 18 bases between them. For the CDR3, the DNA is TGCAGCGTTGTAGGTAGTGTTGCGGTCTATGAGCAGTTCTTC. It translates to CSVVGSVAVYEQFF.

The sample holds one count of this clone. CDR3 in DNA: TGCGCCAGCAGCCAGGGGACAGGTCCCCTGCCCCAGCATTTT. Its translation: CASSQGTGPLPQHF. The genes are TRBV4-3 and TRBJ1-5, with 8 bases matching TRBD1. Trimming cost V 3 bases and J 9 bases; bases outside gene matches: 7. The CDR3 is made up of 14 amino acids. Per the germline V gene, CDR1 is LGHNA and CDR2 is YSLEER.

A single count supports this clone. The chain couples TRBV5-6 to TRBJ1-2; TRBD1 is a possible D gene (6 bases). The V end lost 6 bases, the J end lost 5 bases, and 29 bases lay between the germline ends. The CDR3 is 18 residues long. The V gene's germline CDR1 is SGHDT and CDR2 YYEEEE. The CDR3 sequence is CASTPGGGRPTGGYGYTF. The CDR3 nucleotides are TGTGCCAGCACCCCCGGCGGGGGGCGTCCGACAGGAGGTTATGGCTACACCTTC.

The chain joins TRBV5-1 to TRBJ2-7; D is perhaps TRBD1 (6 bases). CDR3 length: 14 residues. Germline V gene data show CDR1 as SGHRS and CDR2 as YFSETQ. With 1 base removed from V and 2 bases from J, the gap between germline ends came to 10 bases. The CDR3 sequence is CASSLTQGTYEQYF. DNA of the CDR3: TGCGCCAGCAGCTTGACTCAGGGGACCTACGAGCAGTACTTC.

V and J are TRBV4-1 and TRBJ1-2; D may be TRBD1 (6 bases). CDR1 is MGHRA and CDR2 is YSYEKL in the germline V gene. V dropped 3 bases and J dropped 8 bases, with 16 bases sitting between them. CDR3 length: 14 amino acids. The CDR3 DNA reads TGCGCCAGCAGCCATCCCGGACGGGGGGCCGGCTACACCTTC. Its translation is CASSHPGRGAGYTF.

The V call is TRBV9, the J call TRBJ1-4, with 10 bases matching TRBD1. The V gene's germline CDR1 is SGDLS and CDR2 YYNGEE. The junction had 12 bases not matched to a gene; V was cut back by 4 bases and J by 0 bases. CDR3 length equals 19 residues. This CDR3 reads CASSSPGQGPIATNEKLFF. As DNA, the CDR3 is TGTGCCAGCAGCTCTCCGGGACAGGGGCCCATTGCAACTAATGAAAAACTGTTTTTT.

V usage is TRBV28 and J usage is TRBJ1-1, with 10 bases fitting TRBD1. Germline V gives CDR1 MDHEN, CDR2 SYDVKM. This CDR3 has 16 amino acids. V shed 7 bases, J shed 2 bases, and the junction held 10 bases outside the gene matches. CDR3 in amino acids: CASTPHGTGANTEAFF. In DNA, the CDR3 is TGTGCCAGCACCCCCCACGGGACAGGGGCCAACACTGAAGCTTTCTTT.

The V and J genes are TRBV6-5 and TRBJ1-1; the D is unclear. CDR1 is MNHEY, CDR2 SVGAGI, per germline. V lost 8 bases to trimming and J lost 1 base, with 8 bases between them. The CDR3 sequence is 12 residues long. The CDR3 sequence: CASLRPNTEAFF. Written as DNA, the CDR3 is TGTGCCAGCCTCCGTCCGAACACTGAAGCTTTCTTT.

The genes are TRBV28 and TRBJ2-1; TRBD1 matches at 8 bases. The trim removed 9 bases at V and 8 bases at J, leaving 12 bases unmatched. Germline assignment: CDR1 MDHEN and CDR2 SYDVKM. The CDR3 totals 14 residues. The CDR3 loop is CASRRQGAVDEQFF. In nucleotides, the CDR3 is TGTGCCAGTCGCCGGCAGGGGGCTGTGGATGAGCAGTTCTTC.

V is TRBV15 and J is TRBJ1-5; TRBD1 matches 9 bases. Germline V CDR1 and CDR2: LNHNV, YYDKDF (reference sequence). After removal of 5 bases from V and 5 bases from J, the junction contained 7 bases not matched to a gene. The CDR3 loop spans 15 amino acids. CDR3 nucleotides: TGTGCCACCAGCCGACGGACAGGGGTTGATCAGCCCCAGCATTTT. Residues: CATSRRTGVDQPQHF. Complete variable domain (other parts from reference TRBV15 and TRBJ1-5): DAMVIQNPRYQVTQFGKPVTLSCSQTLNHNVMYWYQQKSSQAPKLLFHYYDKDFNNEADTPDNFQSRRPNTSFCFLDIRSPGLGDTAMYLCATSRRTGVDQPQHFGDGTRLSIL.

The rearrangement links TRBV7-6 to TRBJ2-5, with 9 positions matching TRBD2. The CDR3 totals 15 residues. V shed 1 base and J 1 base; nucleotides not matched to a gene: 1. Germline values: CDR1 SGHVS, CDR2 FNYEAQ. The CDR3 region has the DNA TGTGCCAGCAGCTTAGTGCGGGGGGGCCAAGAGACCCAGTACTTC. Translating it yields CASSLVRGGQETQYF.

The rearrangement uses TRBV10-3 and TRBJ2-5; tentative D call: TRBD2 (5 bases). Trimming took 1 base from V and 4 from J, leaving 10 bases between them. The germline gives CDR1 ENHRY, CDR2 SYGVKD. The CDR3 length is 14 residues. The CDR3 protein is CAISEFIEGETQYF. The CDR3 DNA sequence: TGTGCCATCAGTGAGTTTATCGAGGGAGAGACCCAGTACTTC.

The chain combines TRBV7-9 with TRBJ1-2; the D gene is possibly TRBD1 (6 bases). V lost 4 bases, J lost 6 bases, and 12 bases lay in between. Looked up from germline, CDR1 is SEHNR and CDR2 is FQNEAQ (reference sequence). CDR3 length: 13 amino acids. The CDR3 here is CASSSDRRNGYTF. In nucleotides, the CDR3 is TGTGCCAGCAGCTCCGACAGGCGTAATGGCTACACCTTC.

This clone is a singleton in its sample. The gene calls are TRBV4-3 and TRBJ2-5, with TRBD1 identical over 12 bases. V shed 0 bases, J shed 5 bases, and the junction held 7 bases outside the gene matches. The CDR3 consists of 17 residues. Per germline, CDR1 LGHNA and CDR2 YSLEER. CDR3 sequence (DNA): TGCGCCAGCAGCCAAGATCTCGGGACAGGGGGCGGTGAGACCCAGTACTTC. The encoded protein is CASSQDLGTGGGETQYF.

The genes are TRBV5-4 and TRBJ1-2; D is unclear. CDR3 length: 13 residues. Between the trimmed V and J ends, which lost 1 base and 2 bases, there was a span of 6 bases. Germline assignment: CDR1 SGHNT and CDR2 YYREEE (reference sequence). The CDR3 nucleotides are TGTGCCAGCAGCTTGAAACAGAACTATGGCTACACCTTC. Residues: CASSLKQNYGYTF.

The J gene is TRBJ2-7, the V gene TRBV19, with TRBD2 matching 7 bases. CDR1 LNHDA and CDR2 SQIVND come from the germline V gene (reference sequence). This CDR3 has 14 residues. V was pared by 6 bases and J by 4 bases, with 9 bases of the junction left unmatched. The CDR3 here is CASSLGGGLYEQYF. The CDR3 DNA reads as TGTGCCAGTAGCCTGGGGGGGGGACTGTACGAGCAGTACTTC.

This clone came up once. The rearrangement uses TRBV5-6 and TRBJ1-5; 8 bases agree with TRBD1. CDR3 length: 15 amino acids. Germline V gene data show CDR1 as SGHDT and CDR2 as YYEEEE. Unmatched junction bases numbered 4, after V lost 1 base and J lost 4 bases. CDR3 sequence: CASSLWQGANQPQHF. CDR3 in DNA: TGTGCCAGCAGCTTGTGGCAGGGGGCAAATCAGCCCCAGCATTTT. Filled out from reference TRBV5-6 and TRBJ1-5, the complete variable domain reads DAGVTQSPTHLIKTRGQQVTLRCSPKSGHDTVSWYQQALGQGPQFIFQYYEEEERQRGNFPDRFSGHQFPNYSSELNVNALLLGDSALYLCASSLWQGANQPQHFGDGTRLSIL.

The V gene is TRBV24-1, the J gene TRBJ1-2; tentatively, D is TRBD1 (6 bases). Germline V gene lookup returns CDR1 KGHDR and CDR2 SFDVKD. V was trimmed by 4 bases and J by 5 bases, leaving 13 bases between them. The CDR3 contains 14 residues. DNA for the CDR3: TGTGCCACCAGTGAGACAGGACTAGGATATGGCTACACCTTC. This encodes CATSETGLGYGYTF.

Here the CDR3 reads CASSVATPGHSSSGNTIYF. Here the CDR3 DNA reads TGTGCCAGCAGCGTAGCTACCCCGGGACACTCTAGCTCTGGAAACACCATATATTTT. The chain joins TRBV9 to TRBJ1-3; perhaps TRBD1 as D (6 bases). The CDR3 runs to 19 residues. Germline CDR1 SGDLS, CDR2 YYNGEE. The V and J ends lost 0 bases and 0 bases respectively, with 19 bases between them. The entire variable domain, with the rest obtained from reference TRBV9 and TRBJ1-3, is as follows: DSGVTQTPKHLITATGQRVTLRCSPRSGDLSVYWYQQSLDQGLQFLIQYYNGEERAKGNILERFSAQQFPDLHSELNLSSLELGDSALYFCASSVATPGHSSSGNTIYFGEGSWLTVV.

J is TRBJ2-1 and V is TRBV6-5, with 10 bases that match TRBD2. CDR1 is MNHEY and CDR2 is SVGAGI in the germline V gene. Unmatched junction bases numbered 4, after V lost 6 bases and J lost 8 bases. This CDR3 comprises 13 residues. The CDR3 region is CASRSGGADEQFF. The CDR3 DNA follows: TGTGCCAGCAGAAGCGGGGGGGCTGATGAGCAGTTCTTC.

The chain uses TRBV24-1 and TRBJ2-3; D is unresolved. Germline V lookup: CDR1 KGHDR, CDR2 SFDVKD. Trimming pared 4 bases from V and 3 bases from J, leaving 4 bases between. The CDR3 consists of 12 residues. DNA of the CDR3: TGTGCCACCAGTGACAGGACAGATACGCAGTATTTT. Translating it yields CATSDRTDTQYF.